What follows are 20 T cell receptor beta chains derived from one specimen sequenced in a study of regulatory T cells in long-lasting Graves disease (dated by TCRdb to the early 2020s). What this sample's time point label stands for: newly diagnosed GD, antithyroid drugs for less than 3 months. RNA was extracted from PBMCs in TRIzol for both TCR sequencing and RNA sequencing. Receptor libraries were prepared by multiplex PCR. This sample was sequenced with an Illumina HiSeq 4000. TCR beta libraries were built with iRepertoire HTBI primers and Arm-PCR amplification of CDR3 regions. The public reads were reanalyzed by TCRdb: fastp trimming at Q25, MiXCR alignment, in-frame beta chains only. Each CDR3 protein appears once, grouped with its most common genes and DNA. A total of approximately 350,000 distinct CDR3 sequences appear in this sample, 15% to 20% of them only once. Together, the top ten hold 20% to 25% of the sample.

The data were also submitted as part of a second study, on T cells in Graves' hyperthyroidism and ophthalmopathy.

The input for sequencing was peripheral blood mononuclear cells (PBMCs), taken at new diagnosis, from a patient treated with antithyroid drugs. These receptors came from a woman younger than 30 with Graves disease. Donor details come from another sample of the same person, matched by shared clones.

Remarks on this clonotype: Possible read error: a much larger clone is one base away. The V call is TRBV28, the J call TRBJ1-1; D uncertain. The CDR3 is 14 amino acids. CDR1 is MDHEN and CDR2 is SYDVKM in the germline V gene. CDR3 sequence: CACSFWRVNTEAFF. The CDR3, as DNA: TGTGCCTGCAGTTTTTGGCGAGTGAACACTGAAGCTTTCTTT.

This clonotype was seen ten or more times. The chain carries TRBV7-9 and TRBJ2-1; 9 positions agree with TRBD2. In germline, CDR1 is SEHNR, CDR2 FQNEAQ (reference sequence). This CDR3 is 14 amino acids long. The V segment lost 6 bases and the J segment 10 bases; nucleotides outside the gene matches: 10. The CDR3 sequence is CASRGGRASGEQFF. CDR3 coding DNA: TGTGCCAGCAGGGGCGGGAGGGCCTCCGGGGAGCAGTTCTTC.

There are many counts of this clonotype. The chain is built from TRBV6-1 and TRBJ2-1, with 14 positions matching TRBD2. The germline CDR1 and CDR2 sequences are MNHNS and SASEGT. The CDR3 is 16 amino acids. The V segment lost 5 bases and the J segment 6 bases; nucleotides outside the gene matches: 6. CDR3 DNA sequence: TGTGCCAGCAGTTACATGGGACTAGCGGGAGCCAATGAGCAGTTCTTC. Translation gives CASSYMGLAGANEQFF.

This clonotype was recorded at least ten times. The chain uses TRBV5-1 and TRBJ1-4; TRBD1 agrees at 7 bases. The CDR3 spans 16 residues. The J segment lost 7 bases and the V segment lost 4 bases, leaving 13 bases of the junction unmatched. CDR1 SGHRS and CDR2 YFSETQ come from the germline V gene. CDR3 nucleotides: TGCGCCAGCAGCGTCACCTCAGGGGGGAGCGGTGAAAAACTGTTTTTT. Translating it yields CASSVTSGGSGEKLFF. The full variable domain, in which reference TRBV5-1 and TRBJ1-4 provide the parts outside the CDR3, is KAGVTQTPRYLIKTRGQQVTLSCSPISGHRSVSWYQQTPGQGLQFLFEYFSETQRNKGNFPGRFSGRQFSNSRSEMNVSTLELGDSALYLCASSVTSGGSGEKLFFGSGTQLSVL.

Ten or more counts support this clonotype. V is TRBV5-1 and J is TRBJ2-7; 7 nucleotides match TRBD1. Germline CDR1 and CDR2: SGHRS and YFSETQ. This CDR3 is built from 15 residues. V lost 1 base to trimming and J lost 6 bases; unmatched junction nucleotides: 10. The chain's CDR3 is CASSLLSGGFREQYF. The CDR3 coding sequence is TGCGCCAGCAGCTTGTTATCAGGGGGTTTTCGCGAGCAGTACTTC.

The chain links TRBV7-2 to TRBJ2-1; 8 bases align to TRBD1. The CDR3 has 15 residues. Germline trimming cut 1 base from V and 6 bases from J; bases unmatched to any gene: 5. The V gene's germline CDR1 is SGHTA and CDR2 FQGNSA. The CDR3 nucleotides are TGTGCCAGCAGCTTAGTAGGTGGACAGGGCAATGAGCAGTTCTTC. Amino acids: CASSLVGGQGNEQFF. Supplemented by reference TRBV7-2 and TRBJ2-1, the full variable domain reads GAGVSQSPSNKVTEKGKDVELRCDPISGHTALYWYRQSLGQGLEFLIYFQGNSAPDKSGLPSDRFSAERTGGSVSTLTIQRTQQEDSAVYLCASSLVGGQGNEQFFGPGTRLTVL.

For this clonotype: A read error may produce the germline difference seen at one junction end. This sequence joins TRBV7-3 and TRBJ2-1; 7 positions match TRBD2. The germline V gene has CDR1 SGHTA and CDR2 FQGTGA. This CDR3 is 14 amino acids long. The CDR3 sequence: CTSSLVGGYNEQFF. Written as DNA, the CDR3 is TGTACCAGCAGCTTAGTGGGAGGGTACAATGAGCAGTTCTTC.

Many counts were recorded for this clonotype. V usage is TRBV29-1 and J usage is TRBJ2-2, with 7 positions matching TRBD1. The CDR3 loop spans 16 amino acids. Germline CDR1 SQVTM, CDR2 ANQGSEA. J gave up 0 bases and V 7 bases, and 11 bases lay outside the gene matches. The chain's CDR3 is CSARSYTGANTGELFF. Here the CDR3 DNA reads TGCAGCGCCAGATCATACACAGGGGCGAACACCGGGGAGCTGTTTTTT.

This clonotype was recorded at least ten times. The chain is built from TRBV10-3 and TRBJ2-7, with TRBD1 matching 7 bases. This CDR3 has 18 residues. Unmatched junction bases numbered 15, after V lost 0 bases and J lost 4 bases. Germline values: CDR1 ENHRY, CDR2 SYGVKD. The CDR3 here is CAISESTVRQGSKYEQYF. CDR3 bases: TGTGCCATCAGTGAGTCTACAGTTAGACAGGGTTCTAAATACGAGCAGTACTTC.

The chain links TRBV4-2 to TRBJ2-5; D gene uncertain. Germline-derived CDR1 and CDR2 are LGHNA and YNFKEQ. V was pared by 2 bases and J by 4 bases, with 11 bases between. The CDR3 has 14 residues. The CDR3: CASSQPVEGETQYF. The DNA of the CDR3 is TGTGCCAGCAGCCAACCCGTGGAAGGAGAGACCCAGTACTTC.

The table lists this clonotype with many counts. This chain uses TRBV11-3 with TRBJ2-3; D is unclear. The CDR3 runs 14 residues. Looked up from germline, CDR1 is SGHNT and CDR2 is YENEEA. With 2 bases removed from V and 9 bases from J, the gap between germline ends came to 15 bases. The CDR3: CASSLTIGARTQYF. CDR3 DNA sequence: TGTGCCAGCAGCTTAACAATCGGCGCGCGCACGCAGTATTTT.

The table lists this clonotype with a few counts. The V call is TRBV20-1, the J call TRBJ1-6, with D maybe TRBD1 (5 bases). Germline assignment: CDR1 DFQATT and CDR2 SNEGSKA (reference sequence). The CDR3 extends over 13 amino acids. Trimming shortened V by 4 bases and J by 13 bases, and 17 bases separated the two germline ends. For the CDR3, the DNA is TGCAGTGCTACGGGACGAGGTACCTTTCCCCTCCACTTT. Translation: CSATGRGTFPLHF.

This clonotype was recorded at least ten times. The chain combines TRBV20-1 with TRBJ1-5, with TRBD1 identical over 7 bases. The ends lost 4 bases at V and 2 bases at J; junction bases unmatched: 5. This CDR3 region has 14 residues. From germline, CDR1 is DFQATT and CDR2 SNEGSKA (reference sequence). CDR3 sequence (DNA): TGCAGTGCTACCGAGGGGGCCGGCAATCAGCCCCAGCATTTT. It encodes CSATEGAGNQPQHF.

In this sample, this clonotype turned up many times. The chain couples TRBV6-8 to TRBJ1-1; the D is unclear. Germline CDR1 is MNHGY and CDR2 is SAAAGT. Trimming took off 6 bases at V and 7 bases at J, with 24 bases between the two ends. The CDR3 covers 16 residues. CDR3 amino acids: CASRAIGSDGFGEAFF. The CDR3 DNA follows: TGTGCCAGCAGGGCTATAGGTTCCGACGGGTTTGGTGAAGCTTTCTTT.

This clonotype was recorded a few times. The rearrangement uses TRBV13 and TRBJ1-3; a possible D gene is TRBD1 (6 bases). This CDR3 has 18 residues. Germline assignment: CDR1 PRHDT and CDR2 FYEKMQ (reference sequence). The V end was cut by 5 bases, the J end by 0 bases, with 20 bases between. The CDR3 loop reads CASSERYGQLPSGNTIYF. CDR3 coding DNA: TGTGCCAGCAGCGAAAGATATGGACAGCTGCCCTCTGGAAACACCATATATTTT.

This sequence joins TRBV6-2 or TRBV6-3 and TRBJ1-2; 10 bases line up with TRBD1. Losses at the gene ends were 6 bases for V and 7 bases for J; bases not matched to a gene: 5. Per germline, CDR1 MNHEY and CDR2 SVGEGT. This CDR3 has 13 residues. CDR3 bases: TGTGCCAGCAGCAAGACAGGGGGCGTTGGCTACACCTTC. Protein: CASSKTGGVGYTF.

The chain carries TRBV7-9 and TRBJ1-4, with D perhaps matching TRBD1 (6 bases). In germline, CDR1 is SEHNR, CDR2 FQNEAQ (reference sequence). The V end was cut by 6 bases, the J end by 1 base, with 12 bases between. The CDR3 totals 15 residues. The CDR3 here is CASSSHRETNEKLFF. In nucleotides, the CDR3 is TGTGCCAGCAGTTCCCACAGGGAAACTAATGAAAAACTGTTTTTT.

The rearrangement joins TRBV6-2 or TRBV6-3 to TRBJ2-3; 7 nucleotides line up with TRBD1. The junction had 1 base not matched to a gene; V was cut back by 0 bases and J by 1 base. Germline CDR1 reads MNHEY; CDR2 reads SVGEGT. The CDR3 runs 15 residues. CDR3 sequence reads: CASSYSGTGTDTQYF. The CDR3 DNA follows: TGTGCCAGCAGTTACTCTGGGACAGGCACAGATACGCAGTATTTT.

DNA of the CDR3: TGTGCCAGCAACACAGGGATATCTCGATACAATGAGCAGTTCTTC. Its translation is CASNTGISRYNEQFF. The gene calls are TRBV27 and TRBJ2-1; tentatively, D is TRBD1 (6 bases). The V end lost 7 bases, the J end lost 4 bases, and 17 bases lay between the germline ends. Germline V gives CDR1 MNHEY, CDR2 SMNVEV (reference sequence). The CDR3 runs 15 residues.

This clonotype has more than one count but fewer than ten. A much larger clone differs by one base, so this may be a read error. The chain recombines TRBV20-1 with TRBJ2-7; TRBD2 aligns across 10 bases. Germline V gives CDR1 DFQATT, CDR2 SNEGSKA (reference sequence). J was trimmed by 2 bases and V by 3 bases; bases with no gene match: 13. This CDR3 is built from 17 residues. The CDR3 DNA is TGCAGTGCTAGCCCCCTCATTACTAGCGGGATACCCTACGAGCAGTACTTC. Amino acids: CSASPLITSGIPYEQYF.